A selection of T cell receptor beta chains follows, all from one sample in a study of blood T cells in healthy people across ages. Using its own MiXCR run on the 5' RACE reads, TCRdb lists one record per CDR3 protein. The sample includes hundreds of thousands of distinct CDR3 sequences, approximately 60% of them seen just once. The specimen sequenced was blood. The source of these receptors is a man between 35 and 55 years old in good health. The CDR3 runs from the conserved cysteine through the conserved F or W. The order of the fields is V gene, clone size, D gene, J gene, CDR3 DNA, CDR3 protein. A D gene is named only where the DNA matches it firmly. Not all rows give a size; the values are once, few, many and, for expanded clones, a class.

TRBV20-1	.	TRBD2	TRBJ2-7	TGCAGTGCCGCCTTAGGACTAGCGGGAGGATCCTACGAGCAGTACTTC	CSAALGLAGGSYEQYF
TRBV12-3/TRBV12-4	.	.	TRBJ2-3	TGTGCCAGCAGTACAAGGAGGGATACGCAGTATTTT	CASSTRRDTQYF
TRBV7-3	.	.	TRBJ2-6	TGTGCCAGCAGCTTAAACTCTATAGGAGCTGGGGCCAACGTCCTGACTTTC	CASSLNSIGAGANVLTF
TRBV7-2	.	TRBD1	TRBJ1-6	TGTGCCAGCAGCTCGGGCCTGGGGACAGGGGTAGGATCACCCCTCCACTTT	CASSSGLGTGVGSPLHF
TRBV5-1	few	.	TRBJ2-7	TGCGCCAGCCGCTTGGGCGTCAGTCCTTCGGTCAACGAGCAGTACTTC	CASRLGVSPSVNEQYF
TRBV6-1	few	.	TRBJ1-2	TGTGCCAGCAGCGCACCCTCGTCTGGGGGCGCAGGCTATGGCTACACCTTC	CASSAPSSGGAGYGYTF
TRBV12-3/TRBV12-4	few	TRBD2	TRBJ2-4	TGTGCCAGCTTACCTCCGGGGGGAAACATTCAGTACTTC	CASLPPGGNIQYF
TRBV21-1	.	.	TRBJ2-7	TGTGCCAGCAGCAAAGGGGCCGGGAGGGGTGGCCCCTCCTACGAGCAGTACTTC	CASSKGAGRGGPSYEQYF
TRBV2	few	.	TRBJ2-5	TGTGCCAGCAGTGCGGGGGTGATACGGGAGACCCAGTACTTC	CASSAGVIRETQYF
TRBV29-1	.	.	TRBJ1-2	TGCAGCGTTGAAGAAGTCCGGGTCGGGTTCGGCTACACCTTC	CSVEEVRVGFGYTF
TRBV7-8	.	TRBD1	TRBJ1-2	TGTGCCAGCAGCTCCCCGGATAGGACAGGGGGCGACTATGGCTACACCTTC	CASSSPDRTGGDYGYTF
TRBV7-6	.	TRBD1	TRBJ1-4	TGTGCCAGCAGCGAACAGGGGGCATCTAATGAAAAACTGTTTTTT	CASSEQGASNEKLFF
TRBV24-1	.	TRBD1	TRBJ2-1	TGTGCCACCAGTGATAGGGGACAGGGGATACAGGGTGAGCAGTTCTTC	CATSDRGQGIQGEQFF
TRBV3-1	few	.	TRBJ1-1	TGTGCCAGCAGCTCTAGTCCGGACACTGAAGCTTTCTTT	CASSSSPDTEAFF
TRBV25-1	.	.	TRBJ2-4	TGTGCCAGCAGTGAATATTGGCGTGGTGACATTCAGTACTTC	CASSEYWRGDIQYF
TRBV9	once	.	TRBJ1-1	TGTGCCAGCAGTCGCGGTGCGGACACTGAAGCTTTCTTT	CASSRGADTEAFF
TRBV4-2	few	.	TRBJ2-3	TGTGCCAGCAGCCAAGAAAAGGAAGGACGACTAGTCAAATTTGAGGATACGCAGTATTTT	CASSQEKEGRLVKFEDTQYF
TRBV7-3	once	.	TRBJ1-1	TGTGCCAGCAGCTTAAGGGCAGCCACCCCTGCCGCTTTCTTT	CASSLRAATPAAFF
TRBV24-1	.	.	TRBJ2-7	TGTGCCACCAGTGCTCCGAGCTCCTACGAGCAGTACTTC	CATSAPSSYEQYF
TRBV9	few	.	TRBJ2-3	TGTGCCAGCAGCTATTCCCCTGCAGGGGGGGGTGAAGATACGCAGTATTTT	CASSYSPAGGGEDTQYF
TRBV4-2	few	TRBD2	TRBJ2-1	TGTGCCAGCAGCCAAGGAAGCGGGGGGGAGAACAATGAGCAGTTCTTC	CASSQGSGGENNEQFF
TRBV7-3	.	.	TRBJ2-1	TGTGCCAGCAGCTTGGTTGGCAGGCTCACAACTCCCACCTACAATGAGCAGTTCTTC	CASSLVGRLTTPTYNEQFF
TRBV20-1	.	.	TRBJ2-7	TGCAGTGCTAGATCACTAGGATTCGAGCAGTACTTC	CSARSLGFEQYF
TRBV6-5	.	TRBD2	TRBJ2-1	TGTGCCAGCATCGGGACTAGCGGGGGGGCCTACAATGAGCAGTTCTTC	CASIGTSGGAYNEQFF
TRBV3-1	once	TRBD2	TRBJ2-3	TGTGCCAGCAGCCGCGTTAGCGGGGCAGATACGCAGTATTTT	CASSRVSGADTQYF
TRBV11-1	.	.	TRBJ1-2	TGTGCCAGCAGCCGGGGTGGGGACCGTATGGCTAACTATGACTACACCTTC	CASSRGGDRMANYDYTF
TRBV6-1	.	.	TRBJ1-2	TGTGCCAGCCGATCAGGGTCCTATGGCTACACCTTC	CASRSGSYGYTF
TRBV11-3	.	TRBD1	TRBJ2-7	TGTGCCAGCACCCCACAGGGGACGGGGTCCTACGAGCAGTACTTC	CASTPQGTGSYEQYF
TRBV12-3/TRBV12-4	.	.	TRBJ2-7	TGTGCCAGCGGCGCGGGACAAAGCTACGAGCAGTACTTC	CASGAGQSYEQYF
TRBV6-1	.	TRBD1	TRBJ1-1	TGTGCCAGCAGTGAAGCGGGACAGTTGAACACTGAAGCTTTCTTT	CASSEAGQLNTEAFF
TRBV9	.	.	TRBJ2-1	TGTGCCAGCAGCCCCCGGACAGCCTCCTACAATGAGCAGTTCTTC	CASSPRTASYNEQFF
TRBV20-1	.	TRBD2	TRBJ2-7	TGCAGTGCTCCTAGCGGGGGCGGATTAAGCGAGCAGTACTTC	CSAPSGGGLSEQYF
TRBV27	.	.	TRBJ2-7	TGTGCCAGCAGTCTCGGCATGTCCTACGAGCAGTACTTC	CASSLGMSYEQYF
TRBV5-6	few	.	TRBJ2-5	TGTGCCAGCCGGAGGGGACCCGTGGAGACCCAGTACTTC	CASRRGPVETQYF
TRBV28	.	TRBD1	TRBJ2-6	TGTGCCAGCAACCCGACAGGGTACGGCTCTGGGGCCAACGTCCTGACTTTC	CASNPTGYGSGANVLTF
TRBV24-1	.	.	TRBJ2-7	TGTGCCACCAGTGACCCCGGACAGTTCAATGAGCAGTACTTC	CATSDPGQFNEQYF
TRBV7-2	.	.	TRBJ2-5	TGTGCCAGCAACTTAGCGCAGGGGAAGACCCAGTACTTC	CASNLAQGKTQYF
TRBV6-2/TRBV6-3	few	TRBD2	TRBJ2-1	TGTGCCAGCAGTCGTGGACTAGCGGGGGGCGTCAATGAGCAGTTCTTC	CASSRGLAGGVNEQFF
TRBV20-1	few	TRBD2	TRBJ2-3	TGCAGTGTTCGCACCCCTAGCGGGTTCACAGATACGCAGTATTTT	CSVRTPSGFTDTQYF
TRBV7-6	.	.	TRBJ2-3	TGTGCCAGCAGCCAGGGAGAATCGGATACGCAGTATTTT	CASSQGESDTQYF
TRBV15	.	.	TRBJ2-2	TGTGCCACCAGCAGACCGGGTGTAGACACCGGGGAGCTGTTTTTT	CATSRPGVDTGELFF
TRBV7-2	.	.	TRBJ2-3	TGTGCCAGCAGCCCCCTGGAGCGCTGGGATACGCAGTATTTT	CASSPLERWDTQYF
TRBV10-3	.	TRBD2	TRBJ2-1	TGTGCCATCAGTGAGGGGGCATACCGACTAGCCAATGAGCAGTTCTTC	CAISEGAYRLANEQFF
TRBV20-1	.	.	TRBJ2-5	TGCAGTGCTAGCGGGAGATATAGTACTGAGCAGTACTTC	CSASGRYSTEQYF
TRBV6-2/TRBV6-3	once	TRBD2	TRBJ2-1	TGTGCCAGCAGACCACTGCGCCGGCTAGCGGGGGTCTCCTACAATGAGCAGTTCTTC	CASRPLRRLAGVSYNEQFF
TRBV29-1	.	TRBD2	TRBJ2-7	TGCAGCGTCACCCTCTCCGGGACTAGCGGGATATACGAGCAGTACTTC	CSVTLSGTSGIYEQYF
TRBV6-6	.	.	TRBJ2-7	TGTGCCAGCAGTTACTCGATTCAGAGCTTTGGGGAGCAGTACTTC	CASSYSIQSFGEQYF
TRBV7-9	.	.	TRBJ2-7	TGTGCCAGCAGCTTAGTCCTCGGAAGAAAGGTCTACGAGCAGTACTTC	CASSLVLGRKVYEQYF
TRBV3-1	.	TRBD2	TRBJ2-7	TGTGCCAGCAGCCAAAGACGAGCGGGAGAGTACGAGCAGTACTTC	CASSQRRAGEYEQYF
TRBV20-1	.	.	TRBJ2-6	TGCAGTGCTAGTGGGGCGACAGACCTGTCTGGGGCCAACGTCCTGACTTTC	CSASGATDLSGANVLTF
TRBV28	once	.	TRBJ1-5	TGTGCCAGCAGTCTCCTATATCAGCCCCAGCATTTT	CASSLLYQPQHF
TRBV7-8	.	.	TRBJ2-5	TGTGCCAGCAGCTTAGTAGGAATATACTTGCAAGAGACCCAGTACTTC	CASSLVGIYLQETQYF
TRBV10-3	.	.	TRBJ2-1	TGTGCCATCAGTGCAGGGCCTAGGGGGAATGAGCAGTTCTTC	CAISAGPRGNEQFF